These 22 T cell receptor beta chains share one sample of origin, sequenced in a study of T cells in Graves' hyperthyroidism and ophthalmopathy. RNA transcripts were the template for amplifying TCR beta CDR3 regions. When the TCR CDR3 underwent first-round RT-PCR, the HTBI primer set was used. MiXCR, run by TCRdb on the multiplex PCR reads, gives a single entry per CDR3 protein. The sample carries around 300,000 distinct CDR3 sequences, about 15% recorded once. Sequenced material: blood. The source is a woman aged 30 to 39 with Graves' hyperthyroidism.

This clonotype turned up a few times. This chain connects TRBV30 to TRBJ1-5; D is perhaps TRBD1 (6 bases). Germline-derived CDR1 and CDR2 are GTSNPN and SVGIG (reference sequence). This CDR3 comprises 14 residues. Trimming cost V 1 base and J 2 bases, with 9 bases left between them. The CDR3 loop is CAWSEGGGNQPQHF. The CDR3 DNA follows: TGTGCCTGGAGTGAAGGGGGTGGCAATCAGCCCCAGCATTTT.

The CDR3 region is CASSLGRGGGPDTQYF. The CDR3 nucleotides read TGTGCCAGCAGCTTAGGACGAGGGGGGGGACCAGATACGCAGTATTTT. The V gene is TRBV7-8, the J gene TRBJ2-3; TRBD2 is a possible D gene (7 bases). Trimming stripped 1 base from V and 4 bases from J, with 15 bases between. Germline assignment: CDR1 SGHVS and CDR2 FQNEAQ. This CDR3 has 16 amino acids.

This clonotype was detected many times. This chain uses TRBV11-2 with TRBJ2-1; the match to TRBD2 covers 8 bases. Per germline, CDR1 SGHAT and CDR2 FQNNGV. This CDR3 comprises 16 residues. The junction had 9 bases not matched to a gene; V was cut back by 4 bases and J by 4 bases. The CDR3: CASSSPSRGGYNEQFF. The CDR3 DNA reads TGTGCCAGCAGCTCCCCTTCCCGGGGGGGGTACAATGAGCAGTTCTTC.

This clonotype was recorded at least ten times. The chain combines TRBV2 with TRBJ2-2, with TRBD2 identical over 13 bases. Germline V gene sequence: CDR1 SNHLY, CDR2 FYNNEI. The CDR3 has 16 amino acids. V was clipped by 8 bases and J by 2 bases; unmatched bases: 5. The CDR3 region has the DNA TGTGCCAGCGACACTAGCGGGAGGGCCAACACCGGGGAGCTGTTTTTT. Encoded protein: CASDTSGRANTGELFF.

The V gene is TRBV20-1, the J gene TRBJ1-5, with D possibly TRBD1 on 6 matching bases. Germline CDR1 is DFQATT and CDR2 is SNEGSKA (reference sequence). The CDR3 length is 13 residues. V was trimmed by 7 bases and J by 8 bases, leaving 18 bases between them. As DNA, the CDR3 is TGCAGTGGCACACTGGGGGGCCCAGAGCCCCAGCATTTT. As protein: CSGTLGGPEPQHF.

This clonotype was seen at least ten times. This chain uses TRBV6-2 or TRBV6-3 with TRBJ1-1, with a weak D call TRBD1 (6 bases). Germline-derived CDR1 and CDR2 are MNHEY and SVGEGT. This CDR3 is built from 14 residues. With 7 bases removed from V and 7 bases from J, the gap between germline ends came to 19 bases. The CDR3 region is CASTGGLYKVEAFF. Written as DNA, the CDR3 is TGTGCCAGCACTGGGGGGCTGTACAAAGTTGAAGCTTTCTTT.

This clonotype showed up just a few times. The V gene is TRBV5-5, the J gene TRBJ2-7, with D tentatively TRBD1 (6 bases). This CDR3 spans 14 amino acids. Trimming shortened V by 3 bases and J by 3 bases, and 13 bases separated the two germline ends. Per the germline V gene, CDR1 is SGHKS and CDR2 is YYEKEE (reference sequence). The CDR3 region is CASSSQGIRYEQYF. The CDR3 bases are TGTGCCAGCAGCTCACAGGGAATTCGCTACGAGCAGTACTTC.

This clonotype was detected only a few times. The chain joins TRBV10-2 to TRBJ2-3; 7 bases agree with TRBD1. The CDR3 totals 14 residues. CDR1 WSHSY and CDR2 SAAADI come from the germline V gene. After removal of 9 bases from V and 3 bases from J, the junction contained 9 bases not matched to a gene. CDR3 protein: CASQPGQMTDTQYF. CDR3 sequence (DNA): TGCGCCAGTCAACCGGGACAGATGACAGATACGCAGTATTTT.

Ten or more counts support this clonotype. V is TRBV28 and J is TRBJ1-2; D ambiguous. CDR3 length: 12 amino acids. The V end was cut by 5 bases, the J end by 6 bases, with 10 bases between. The V gene's germline CDR1 is MDHEN and CDR2 SYDVKM. The CDR3, as DNA: TGTGCCAGCAGTCTCCCCGGCAATGGCTACACCTTC. It specifies CASSLPGNGYTF.

This clonotype was detected only once. The chain carries TRBV13 and TRBJ1-4; 7 positions agree with TRBD1. V lost 5 bases to trimming and J lost 6 bases; unmatched junction nucleotides: 6. Germline CDR1 is PRHDT and CDR2 is FYEKMQ (reference sequence). This CDR3 spans 14 amino acids. CDR3 amino acids: CASSHGTVDEKLFF. The CDR3 DNA reads as TGTGCCAGCAGCCATGGGACAGTGGATGAAAAACTGTTTTTT.

This clonotype has ten or more counts. The junction departs from germline at one end; a sequencing error may be responsible. V gene TRBV27 combines with J gene TRBJ2-5, with 7 nucleotides matching TRBD2. The CDR3 runs 15 residues. Germline CDR1 and CDR2: MNHEY and SMNVEV (reference sequence). CDR3: CASSFRPVAGESQYF. In DNA, the CDR3 is TGTGCCAGCAGTTTCCGGCCGGTGGCGGGAGAGTCCCAGTACTTC.

This clonotype has only a few counts. V gene TRBV9 combines with J gene TRBJ2-2; no reliable D call. The CDR3 consists of 16 residues. Looked up from germline, CDR1 is SGDLS and CDR2 is YYNGEE. Trimming took 0 bases from V and 0 from J, leaving 9 bases between them. The CDR3 loop is CASSVDAFPNTGELFF. The CDR3 DNA follows: TGTGCCAGCAGCGTAGACGCTTTCCCGAACACCGGGGAGCTGTTTTTT.

This clonotype was counted at least ten times. V gene TRBV9 combines with J gene TRBJ2-1; 13 nucleotides align to TRBD2. The CDR3 sequence is 17 residues long. With 0 bases clipped from V and 8 bases from J, the junction kept 8 bases outside the gene matches. Germline CDR1 and CDR2: SGDLS and YYNGEE. CDR3 protein: CASSVASGLAGLYEQFF. The CDR3 nucleotides are TGTGCCAGCAGCGTAGCATCGGGACTAGCGGGACTCTATGAGCAGTTCTTC.

This clonotype was counted at least ten times. The chain carries TRBV27 and TRBJ2-7; D possibly uses TRBD1 or TRBD2 (6 bases each). Per germline, CDR1 MNHEY and CDR2 SMNVEV (reference sequence). Trimming stripped 4 bases from V and 5 bases from J, with 12 bases between. The length of the CDR3 is 13 residues. CDR3 sequence reads: CASSWGAQNEQYF. In DNA form, the CDR3 reads TGTGCCAGCAGTTGGGGGGCGCAAAACGAGCAGTACTTC.

This clonotype came up a few times. This sequence may be a read error, since a much larger clone differs from it by one base. The rearrangement joins TRBV12-5 to TRBJ2-5, with D maybe TRBD1 (7 bases). The CDR3 consists of 15 residues. V was trimmed by 6 bases and J by 9 bases, leaving 23 bases between them. Germline V gene lookup returns CDR1 LGHNT and CDR2 FRNRAP. The CDR3 DNA reads TGTGCTAGTGGCAACGACAGGGCACGGTGGGAGGCCCAGTACTTC. This encodes CASGNDRARWEAQYF.

In its sample, this clonotype was seen many times. This chain links TRBV12-3 or TRBV12-4 with TRBJ1-1; tentative D call: TRBD1 (5 bases). V was pared by 7 bases and J by 5 bases, with 17 bases between. The CDR3 length is 14 residues. CDR3: CASTGGGARTEAFF. The CDR3 DNA reads TGTGCCAGCACGGGGGGAGGGGCTCGGACTGAAGCTTTCTTT.

This clonotype came up many times. This chain joins TRBV11-1 and TRBJ2-3; 8 bases line up with TRBD2. Germline V lookup: CDR1 SGHAT, CDR2 FQDESV (reference sequence). The CDR3 length is 16 residues. After removal of 0 bases from V and 8 bases from J, the junction contained 10 bases not matched to a gene. The CDR3, as DNA: TGTGCCAGCAGCTTAGCGGTCACAGCGGGAGCTGGTACGCAGTATTTT. Its translation: CASSLAVTAGAGTQYF.

There are many counts of this clonotype. This chain uses TRBV25-1 with TRBJ2-7, with 9 positions matching TRBD2. The trim removed 3 bases at V and 7 bases at J, leaving 7 bases unmatched. CDR1 is MGHDK and CDR2 is SYGVNS in the germline V gene. The CDR3 spans 14 residues. CDR3 bases: TGTGCCAGCAGTGATATCCCAGCGGGAGGTGAGCAGTACTTC. Its translation is CASSDIPAGGEQYF.

The chain recombines TRBV5-4 with TRBJ2-3; no reliable D call. The germline V gene has CDR1 SGHNT and CDR2 YYREEE (reference sequence). Trimming removed 4 bases at V and 5 bases at J, with 11 bases between. The CDR3 has 13 amino acids. The CDR3 protein is CASSPVYEDTQYF. The CDR3, as DNA: TGTGCCAGCAGCCCCGTCTACGAAGATACGCAGTATTTT.

V is TRBV6-1 and J is TRBJ1-1; the D is unclear. The CDR3 loop spans 13 amino acids. The germline V and J ends were trimmed by 0 bases and 6 bases, with 8 bases remaining between them. Germline lookup yields CDR1 MNHNS and CDR2 SASEGT. The chain's CDR3 is CASSEALESEAFF. CDR3 sequence (DNA): TGTGCCAGCAGTGAAGCGCTGGAATCTGAAGCTTTCTTT.

This clonotype was observed a handful of times. A much larger clone lies one base from this, so it may be a read error. The chain is built from TRBV25-1 and TRBJ2-7; tentative D call: TRBD2 (5 bases). The CDR3 sequence is 12 residues long. The V end was cut by 8 bases, the J end by 2 bases, with 10 bases between. In germline, CDR1 is MGHDK, CDR2 SYGVNS. In DNA form, the CDR3 reads TGTGCCAGCGGCCCCGGGACCTACGAGCAGTACTTC. Protein: CASGPGTYEQYF.

The sample holds many counts of this clonotype. The chain has TRBV20-1 and TRBJ2-7; 7 nucleotides agree with TRBD1. Per the germline V gene, CDR1 is DFQATT and CDR2 is SNEGSKA (reference sequence). Trimming removed 2 bases from V and 5 bases from J; junction bases left unmatched: 3. The CDR3 totals 12 residues. The CDR3 loop is CSARLDRDEQYF. In DNA, the CDR3 is TGCAGTGCTAGACTTGACAGGGACGAGCAGTACTTC.